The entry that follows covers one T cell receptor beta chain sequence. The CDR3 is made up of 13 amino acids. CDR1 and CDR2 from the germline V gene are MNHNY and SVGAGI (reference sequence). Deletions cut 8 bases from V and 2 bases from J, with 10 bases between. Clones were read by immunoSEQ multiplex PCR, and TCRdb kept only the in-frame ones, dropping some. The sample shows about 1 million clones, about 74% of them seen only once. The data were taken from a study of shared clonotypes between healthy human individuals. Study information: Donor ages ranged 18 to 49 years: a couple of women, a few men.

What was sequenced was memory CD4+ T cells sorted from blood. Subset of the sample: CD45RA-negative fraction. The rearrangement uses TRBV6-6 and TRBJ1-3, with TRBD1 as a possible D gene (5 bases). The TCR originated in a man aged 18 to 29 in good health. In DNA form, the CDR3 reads TGTGCCAGCGCGACAGAAGCTGGAAACACCATATATTTT. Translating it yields CASATEAGNTIYF.